This T cell receptor (beta chain) is drawn from a study of HIV-infected patients and healthy controls. TCRdb fed the 5' RACE reads into MiXCR, producing one record per CDR3 protein. The repertoire holds roughly 18,000 distinct CDR3 sequences, with around 20% as singletons. This clonotype was recorded at least ten times. What was sequenced was CD8+ T cells from blood. This TCR was sampled from a human donor in good health.

CDR3 in DNA: TGTGCCAGCAGCAAGGACGGCCTCCCCCCCACAGATACGCAGTATTTT. Translation gives CASSKDGLPPTDTQYF. This chain links TRBV6-5 with TRBJ2-3; D ambiguous. There are 16 residues in the CDR3. V was clipped by 6 bases and J by 2 bases, with 18 bases between them. CDR1 and CDR2 (germline): MNHEY, SVGAGI.